There are a few counts of the clone carrying this T cell receptor (beta chain). Antigen unknown. Molecular barcoding with unique molecular identifiers was used for the TCRbeta library. TCRdb independently ran MiXCR on the PCR reads; one entry per CDR3 protein. Counted here are about 200,000 distinct CDR3 sequences, approximately 6% occurring once; the ten biggest clones make up under 6%. The data were obtained in a study of T-cell reconstitution after alpha-beta-depleted transplantation in children. Study-wide points: For some patients, TCRbeta diversity was high at day 60 because of recipient T cells and thymic progenitors that survived. It was newly produced T cells that mostly accounted for T-cell counts and diversity one year after transplant. Several hundred expanded graft clones reportedly supplied alpha-beta T cells about two months after transplant.

Germline CDR1 reads MNHNS; CDR2 reads SASEGT. This CDR3 is 16 amino acids long. V was trimmed by 6 bases and J by 1 base, leaving 15 bases between them. This sequence was found in a girl under three years old with combined immunodeficiency, due to receive a stem cell transplant. The sequences come from PBMCs, collected before TCRalphabeta/CD19-depleted stem cell transplant. This sequence joins TRBV6-1 and TRBJ2-2; unclear D gene. The CDR3, as DNA: TGTGCCAGCAGCCTCATACTAAGCCTGAACACCGGGGAGCTGTTTTTT. Translating gives CASSLILSLNTGELFF.